One sample yielded the 25 T cell receptor beta chains listed below, sequenced in a study of T cells after yellow fever vaccination. TCRdb reprocessed the 5' RACE reads with MiXCR, giving one entry per CDR3 protein. The sample carries 340,000 or so distinct CDR3 sequences, roughly an eighth recorded once. Source: CD4+ T cells sorted from PBMCs, taken 15 days after the yellow fever booster vaccination. The origin of the receptors is a man aged 18 to 29 who received the YFV17D yellow fever vaccine.

This clonotype was counted many times. The chain links TRBV5-1 to TRBJ2-1, with 7 bases lining up with TRBD2. Germline CDR1 reads SGHRS; CDR2 reads YFSETQ. CDR3 length: 14 residues. Trimming cost V 6 bases and J 7 bases; bases outside gene matches: 10. The CDR3 region has the DNA TGCGCCAGCACTCTGGGCGGGGGTACAAATGAGCAGTTCTTC. This encodes CASTLGGGTNEQFF.

This clonotype was detected a few times. The chain carries TRBV5-1 and TRBJ2-3, with D perhaps matching TRBD1 (5 bases). V was cut by 0 bases and J by 2 bases, with 7 bases left in between. The CDR3 has 14 amino acids. Germline values: CDR1 SGHRS, CDR2 YFSETQ. CDR3 in DNA: TGCGCCAGCAGCTTGGGGGGCTTCACAGATACGCAGTATTTT. Translated: CASSLGGFTDTQYF.

In this sample, this clonotype turned up many times. The rearrangement uses TRBV6-1 and TRBJ1-2, with 9 bases that match TRBD1. The CDR3 runs 14 residues. Germline values: CDR1 MNHNS, CDR2 SASEGT. After removal of 0 bases from V and 8 bases from J, the junction contained 4 bases not matched to a gene. DNA for the CDR3: TGTGCCAGCAGTGAAGCAGGACAGGGGATGGGCTACACCTTC. It codes for CASSEAGQGMGYTF.

The chain carries TRBV3-1 and TRBJ1-1; TRBD1 matches at 8 bases. The V gene end was trimmed by 3 bases and the J gene end by 10 bases; junction bases not matched to a gene: 1. Per germline, CDR1 LGHDT and CDR2 YNNKEL (reference sequence). The CDR3 extends over 11 amino acids. CDR3 residues: CASSHTGGAFF. In DNA, the CDR3 is TGTGCCAGCAGCCACACAGGGGGAGCTTTCTTT. Based on the CDR3 plus reference TRBV3-1 and TRBJ1-1, the full variable domain is DTAVSQTPKYLVTQMGNDKSIKCEQNLGHDTMYWYKQDSKKFLKIMFSYNNKELIINETVPNRFSPKSPDKAHLNLHINSLELGDSAVYFCASSHTGGAFFGQGTRLTVV.

V and J are TRBV4-1 and TRBJ1-1; D is perhaps TRBD1 (6 bases). The germline CDR1 and CDR2 sequences are MGHRA and YSYEKL. Trimming took 4 bases from V and 0 from J, leaving 18 bases between them. This CDR3 comprises 17 residues. The CDR3 protein is CASSPGARGPLNTEAFF. The DNA of the CDR3 is TGCGCCAGCAGCCCAGGAGCCAGGGGCCCTCTGAACACTGAAGCTTTCTTT.

V and J are TRBV3-1 and TRBJ2-5, with D perhaps TRBD1 or TRBD2 (5 bases each). Germline-derived CDR1 and CDR2 are LGHDT and YNNKEL (reference sequence). V dropped 1 base and J dropped 2 bases, with 11 bases sitting between them. The CDR3 consists of 15 residues. The CDR3 sequence is CASSQGVREQETQYF. Here the CDR3 DNA reads TGTGCCAGCAGCCAAGGAGTCAGGGAGCAAGAGACCCAGTACTTC.

Only a few counts were recorded for this clonotype. This rearrangement joins TRBV29-1 to TRBJ2-5, with TRBD1 identical over 8 bases. This CDR3 has 13 amino acids. Germline assignment: CDR1 SQVTM and CDR2 ANQGSEA. Germline trimming cut 8 bases from V and 4 bases from J; bases unmatched to any gene: 9. The CDR3 DNA is TGCAGCACCGGACAGGGAACGGGAGAGACCCAGTACTTC. This gives the protein CSTGQGTGETQYF.

The rearrangement uses TRBV6-1 and TRBJ2-3, with D uncertain. The CDR3 spans 16 residues. The V and J ends lost 4 bases and 8 bases respectively, with 22 bases between them. Looked up from germline, CDR1 is MNHNS and CDR2 is SASEGT. The CDR3 nucleotides are TGTGCCAGCAGTGGGTGGACGGGCAAAAGCATGGGTACGCAGTATTTT. Amino acids: CASSGWTGKSMGTQYF.

The chain recombines TRBV10-3 with TRBJ1-1; the D gene is possibly TRBD1 (6 bases). This CDR3 has 14 residues. Germline values: CDR1 ENHRY, CDR2 SYGVKD. V was clipped by 11 bases and J by 6 bases, with 22 bases between them. DNA for the CDR3: TGTGCCGTTGCCGGGACATCCTCAGGCGCTGAAGCTTTCTTT. Amino acid sequence: CAVAGTSSGAEAFF.

This clonotype was observed a few times. The rearrangement links TRBV7-2 to TRBJ1-4, with D unclear. V was cut by 3 bases and J by 7 bases, with 15 bases left in between. The CDR3 totals 15 residues. The germline V gene has CDR1 SGHTA and CDR2 FQGNSA. In nucleotides, the CDR3 is TGTGCCAGCAGCTTTGAAAGATCCGCTGGTGAAAAACTGTTTTTT. Amino acids: CASSFERSAGEKLFF.

This clonotype was seen at least ten times. The chain recombines TRBV29-1 with TRBJ2-3, with 9 nucleotides matching TRBD2. The CDR3 has 14 residues. J gave up 2 bases and V 7 bases, and 7 bases lay outside the gene matches. Germline V lookup: CDR1 SQVTM, CDR2 ANQGSEA. CDR3 loop: CSGNSGGFTDTQYF. As DNA, the CDR3 is TGCAGCGGGAATAGCGGGGGCTTCACAGATACGCAGTATTTT.

This clonotype was seen repeatedly, ten times or more. The chain combines TRBV27 with TRBJ2-3; 7 nucleotides match TRBD2. The CDR3 covers 17 residues. Per germline, CDR1 MNHEY and CDR2 SMNVEV (reference sequence). J lost 4 bases, V lost 8 bases, and 18 bases had no gene match. CDR3 sequence (DNA): TGTGCCAGCGGCAGAGCCCCCCAGCGGGGTTTATCAGATACGCAGTATTTT. Translating it yields CASGRAPQRGLSDTQYF.

This clonotype has more than one count but fewer than ten. This chain links TRBV20-1 with TRBJ1-1, with a tentative D call TRBD1 (5 bases). V was cut by 3 bases and J by 2 bases, with 7 bases left in between. CDR1 is DFQATT, CDR2 SNEGSKA, per germline (reference sequence). The CDR3 has 12 amino acids. The DNA of the CDR3 is TGCAGTGCTAGGACAGTAAACACTGAAGCTTTCTTT. Translating it yields CSARTVNTEAFF.

This clonotype was counted many times. The CDR3 bases are TGTGCCAGCAGTCACCACGACACAGGGAGTGGCTACACCTTC. It translates to CASSHHDTGSGYTF. V usage is TRBV12-3 or TRBV12-4 and J usage is TRBJ1-2; D might be TRBD1 (6 bases). V lost 5 bases to trimming and J lost 7 bases, with 17 bases between them. The CDR3 length is 14 residues.

This clonotype has a handful of counts. The chain carries TRBV27 and TRBJ2-3; D remains unclear. This CDR3 contains 11 residues. Germline-derived CDR1 and CDR2 are MNHEY and SMNVEV (reference sequence). Trimming pared 10 bases from V and 1 base from J, leaving 6 bases between. The DNA of the CDR3 is TGTGCCACAATTGGCACAGATACGCAGTATTTT. Translated, it gives CATIGTDTQYF.

The J gene is TRBJ2-6, the V gene TRBV5-1, with a possible D match to TRBD2 (6 bases). V lost 4 bases and J lost 2, with 13 bases in between. The germline V gene encodes CDR1 SGHRS and CDR2 YFSETQ. This CDR3 region has 16 residues. CDR3 sequence (DNA): TGCGCCAGCAGCACAACCGCGGGGACTGGGGCCAACGTCCTGACTTTC. This encodes CASSTTAGTGANVLTF.

The V gene is TRBV12-3 or TRBV12-4, the J gene TRBJ2-5, with 10 bases identical to TRBD2. V shed 7 bases and J 7 bases; nucleotides not matched to a gene: 9. This CDR3 is 14 amino acids long. The CDR3 protein is CASKIAGGPRTQYF. The CDR3 coding sequence is TGTGCCAGCAAAATAGCGGGGGGCCCGCGGACCCAGTACTTC.

The chain carries TRBV7-2 and TRBJ2-7, with 13 bases aligning to TRBD2. There are 15 residues in the CDR3. Germline V gives CDR1 SGHTA, CDR2 FQGNSA. Unmatched junction bases numbered 5, after V lost 5 bases and J lost 4 bases. CDR3 DNA: TGTGCCAGCAGCGGAACTAGCGGGGGGGCTTACGAGCAGTACTTC. This sequence encodes CASSGTSGGAYEQYF.

This clonotype appeared a few times. The V call is TRBV9, the J call TRBJ2-2, with D perhaps matching TRBD1 (6 bases). Trimming removed 0 bases at V and 3 bases at J, with 9 bases between. Looked up from germline, CDR1 is SGDLS and CDR2 is YYNGEE. CDR3 length: 15 residues. The CDR3 loop reads CASSVAGTYTGELFF. CDR3 nucleotide sequence: TGTGCCAGCAGCGTAGCAGGGACATACACCGGGGAGCTGTTTTTT.

The V call is TRBV5-4, the J call TRBJ1-1; perhaps TRBD1 as D (5 bases). CDR3 length equals 14 residues. Trimming shortened V by 4 bases and J by 0 bases, and 10 bases separated the two germline ends. Germline loops: CDR1 SGHNT, CDR2 YYREEE (reference sequence). Here the CDR3 DNA reads TGTGCCAGCAGCCAGACAGCCATGAACACTGAAGCTTTCTTT. Amino acid sequence: CASSQTAMNTEAFF.

The sample holds a few counts of this clonotype. The rearrangement joins TRBV6-1 to TRBJ2-7; maybe TRBD2 (5 bases). V lost 8 bases, J lost 2 bases, and 22 bases lay in between. Germline CDR1 MNHNS, CDR2 SASEGT. The CDR3 length is 16 residues. This chain's CDR3 is CASGRDGGNFAYEQYV. The CDR3 DNA reads TGTGCCAGCGGGAGAGATGGTGGGAACTTCGCCTACGAGCAGTACGTC.

This rearrangement joins TRBV9 to TRBJ2-2; 7 positions agree with TRBD1. Germline-derived CDR1 and CDR2 are SGDLS and YYNGEE. V was pared by 3 bases and J by 1 base, with 3 bases of the junction left unmatched. The CDR3 spans 15 residues. CDR3 in DNA: TGTGCCAGCAGCGGACAGGGCTGGAACACCGGGGAGCTGTTTTTT. Encoded protein: CASSGQGWNTGELFF.

This clonotype showed up just a few times. The V and J genes are TRBV5-4 and TRBJ1-1, with TRBD1 matching over 8 bases. The germline CDR1 and CDR2 sequences are SGHNT and YYREEE (reference sequence). This CDR3 contains 13 residues. J gave up 4 bases and V 4 bases, and 3 bases lay outside the gene matches. The CDR3 sequence: CASSPTGATEAFF. Here the CDR3 DNA reads TGTGCCAGCAGCCCGACAGGGGCCACTGAAGCTTTCTTT.

This sequence joins TRBV7-2 and TRBJ2-5; 7 bases fit TRBD1. The CDR3 runs to 16 residues. Looked up from germline, CDR1 is SGHTA and CDR2 is FQGNSA. After removal of 1 base from V and 6 bases from J, the junction contained 11 bases not matched to a gene. The CDR3 region has the DNA TGTGCCAGCAGCTTAGTTCAAGACAGGGCCGTTAAGACCCAGTACTTC. It translates to CASSLVQDRAVKTQYF.

This clonotype occurred many times. This rearrangement joins TRBV5-4 to TRBJ2-2; D remains unclear. Trimming left V 6 bases short and J 6 bases short, with 6 bases between. There are 11 residues in the CDR3. CDR1 and CDR2 from the germline V gene are SGHNT and YYREEE (reference sequence). The CDR3 DNA reads as TGTGCCAGCACCTCATCCGGGGAGCTGTTTTTT. This codes for CASTSSGELFF.